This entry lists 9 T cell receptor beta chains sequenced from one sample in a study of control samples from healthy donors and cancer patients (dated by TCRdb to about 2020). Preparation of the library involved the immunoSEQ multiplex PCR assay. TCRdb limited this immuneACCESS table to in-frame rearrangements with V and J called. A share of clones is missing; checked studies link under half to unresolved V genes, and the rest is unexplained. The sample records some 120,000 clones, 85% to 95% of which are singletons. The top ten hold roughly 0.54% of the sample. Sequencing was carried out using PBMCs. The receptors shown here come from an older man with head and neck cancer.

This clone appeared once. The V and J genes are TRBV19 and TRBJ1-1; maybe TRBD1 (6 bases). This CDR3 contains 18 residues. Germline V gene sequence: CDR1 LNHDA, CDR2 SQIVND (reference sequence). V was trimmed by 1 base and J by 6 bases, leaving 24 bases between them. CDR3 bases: TGTGCCAGTAGTATAGGTGGGGGGCGCTGGCTAAGACGGGCTGAAGCTTTCTTT. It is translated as CASSIGGGRWLRRAEAFF.

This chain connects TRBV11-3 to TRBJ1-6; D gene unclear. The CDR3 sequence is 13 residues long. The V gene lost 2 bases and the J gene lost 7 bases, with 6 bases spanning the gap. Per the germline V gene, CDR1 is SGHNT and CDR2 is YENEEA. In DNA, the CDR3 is TGTGCCAGCAGCTTACAGCCGAATTCACCCCTCCACTTT. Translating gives CASSLQPNSPLHF.

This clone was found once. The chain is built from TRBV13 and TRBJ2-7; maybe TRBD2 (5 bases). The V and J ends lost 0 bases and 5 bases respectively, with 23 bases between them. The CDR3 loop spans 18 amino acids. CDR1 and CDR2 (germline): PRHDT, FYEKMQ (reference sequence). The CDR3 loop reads CASSLGLGSGPLGNEQYF. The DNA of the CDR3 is TGTGCCAGCAGCTTAGGCCTGGGTTCCGGGCCGCTCGGGAACGAGCAGTACTTC.

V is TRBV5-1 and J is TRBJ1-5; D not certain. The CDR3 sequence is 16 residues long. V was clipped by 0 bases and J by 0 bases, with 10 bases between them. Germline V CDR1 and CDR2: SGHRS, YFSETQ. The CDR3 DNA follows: TGCGCCAGCAGCTTGGATGGCAGTTATAGCAATCAGCCCCAGCATTTT. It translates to CASSLDGSYSNQPQHF.

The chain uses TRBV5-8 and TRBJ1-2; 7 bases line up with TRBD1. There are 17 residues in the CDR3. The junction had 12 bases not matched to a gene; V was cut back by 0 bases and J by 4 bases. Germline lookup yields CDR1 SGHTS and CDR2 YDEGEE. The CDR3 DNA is TGTGCCAGCAGCTTGGATTACGGGACAGTCATTTTCTATGGCTACACCTTC. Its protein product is CASSLDYGTVIFYGYTF. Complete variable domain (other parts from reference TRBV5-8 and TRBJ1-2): EAGVTQSPTHLIKTRGQQATLRCSPISGHTSVYWYQQALGLGLQFLLWYDEGEERNRGNFPPRFSGRQFPNYSSELNVNALELEDSALYLCASSLDYGTVIFYGYTFGSGTRLTVV.

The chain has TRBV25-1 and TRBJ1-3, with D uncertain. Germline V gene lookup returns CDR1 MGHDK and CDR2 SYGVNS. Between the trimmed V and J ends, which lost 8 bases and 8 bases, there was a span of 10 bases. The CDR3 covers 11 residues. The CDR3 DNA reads TGTGCCAGCGGCGCCGACCACACCATATATTTT. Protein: CASGADHTIYF.

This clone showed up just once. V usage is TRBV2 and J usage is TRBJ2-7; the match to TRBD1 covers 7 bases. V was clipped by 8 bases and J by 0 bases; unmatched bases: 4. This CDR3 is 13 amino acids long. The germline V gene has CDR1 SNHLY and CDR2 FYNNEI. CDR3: CASGRDSSYEQYF. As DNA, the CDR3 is TGTGCCAGCGGCCGGGACAGCTCCTACGAGCAGTACTTC.

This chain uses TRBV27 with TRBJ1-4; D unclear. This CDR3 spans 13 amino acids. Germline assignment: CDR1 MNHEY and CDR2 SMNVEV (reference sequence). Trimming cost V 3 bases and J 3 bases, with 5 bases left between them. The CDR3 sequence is CASSFGANEKLFF. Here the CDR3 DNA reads TGTGCCAGCAGTTTTGGAGCTAATGAAAAACTGTTTTTT.

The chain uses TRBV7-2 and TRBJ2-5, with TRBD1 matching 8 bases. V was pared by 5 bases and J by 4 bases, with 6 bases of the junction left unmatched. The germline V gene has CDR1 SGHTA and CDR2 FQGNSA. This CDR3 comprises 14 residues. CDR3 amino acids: CASSVQGVGETQYF. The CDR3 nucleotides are TGTGCCAGCAGCGTACAGGGGGTTGGAGAGACCCAGTACTTC.